The rows below give T cell receptor beta chains drawn from one sample of a study of technical replicates of blood from a handful of donors. The table came from immunoSEQ multiplex PCR; TCRdb's copy has only in-frame clones and leaves some out. The table records approximately 50,000 clones, around 96% of them present only once. The sequencing sample was made of T cells isolated from PBMCs. The receptors derive from a human donor in good health. CDR3s include the opening cysteine and the closing phenylalanine or tryptophan. A D gene is named only where the DNA matches it firmly. Size tells how often a clone was seen (once, few, many) or the class of an expanded clone, and some rows leave it out.

v_gene,j_gene,abundance,d_gene,CDR3aa,CDR3nt
TRBV27,TRBJ2-3,.,.,CAGGMSADTQYF,TGTGCCGGGGGGATGTCGGCGGATACGCAGTATTTT
TRBV7-9,TRBJ1-4,.,.,CASSGGGVNEKLFF,TGTGCCAGCAGCGGGGGCGGTGTAAATGAAAAACTGTTTTTT
TRBV7-3,TRBJ2-1,.,TRBD1,CASSLPGQTDNEQFF,TGTGCCAGCAGCCTACCGGGACAGACCGACAATGAGCAGTTCTTC
TRBV7-7,TRBJ2-7,once,.,CASSLEGAPYEQYF,TGTGCCAGCAGCTTGGAGGGGGCCCCCTACGAGCAGTACTTC
TRBV5-4,TRBJ2-2,.,.,CASSPMAGNTGELFF,TGTGCCAGCAGCCCCATGGCGGGTAACACCGGGGAGCTGTTTTTT
TRBV30,TRBJ1-1,.,.,CAWSLYLTEAFF,TGTGCCTGGAGTCTCTACCTTACTGAAGCTTTCTTT
TRBV5-4,TRBJ2-7,.,.,CASSLFGRGLSYEQYF,TGTGCCAGCAGCTTGTTCGGCAGGGGTCTGTCCTACGAGCAGTACTTC
TRBV28,TRBJ2-4,.,TRBD2,CASTRGIAGAFDIQYF,TGTGCCAGCACCCGGGGAATAGCGGGAGCTTTCGACATTCAGTACTTC
TRBV18,TRBJ1-5,.,TRBD1,CASSWDRREQPQHF,TGTGCCAGCTCATGGGACAGGCGAGAGCAGCCCCAGCATTTT
TRBV11-3,TRBJ2-7,.,TRBD1,CASPFSGTGDFHEQYF,TGTGCCAGCCCCTTCTCCGGGACAGGGGACTTCCACGAGCAGTACTTC
TRBV10-2,TRBJ1-1,.,TRBD1,CASSERQGRTEAFF,TGCGCCAGCAGTGAGCGACAGGGTCGGACTGAAGCTTTCTTT
TRBV5-1,TRBJ1-4,.,TRBD1,CASSADRAYEKLFF,TGCGCCAGCAGCGCCGACAGGGCATACGAAAAACTGTTTTTT
TRBV4-3,TRBJ2-3,.,.,CASSLKLGGRFSTDTQYF,TGCGCCAGCAGCCTAAAACTCGGGGGGCGGTTTAGCACAGATACGCAGTATTTT
TRBV5-6,TRBJ2-7,.,.,CASSDSYEQYF,TGTGCCAGCAGTGATAGCTACGAGCAGTACTTC
TRBV4-1,TRBJ1-1,once,.,CASSQDPGRTTEAFF,TGCGCCAGCAGCCAAGATCCAGGGCGGACCACTGAAGCTTTCTTT
TRBV7-2,TRBJ2-3,.,TRBD2,CASSLVAGVTDTQYF,TGTGCCAGCAGCTTAGTAGCGGGGGTCACAGATACGCAGTATTTT
TRBV6-5,TRBJ2-5,.,TRBD1,CASSKTGPFRETQYF,TGTGCCAGCAGTAAGACAGGGCCCTTCAGAGAGACCCAGTACTTC
TRBV19,TRBJ2-7,.,.,CASSSYDRPHEQYF,TGTGCCAGTAGTTCCTATGACAGGCCCCACGAGCAGTACTTC
TRBV27,TRBJ2-5,.,.,CASSLWGGQGRGETQYF,TGTGCCAGCAGTTTATGGGGTGGGCAGGGGAGAGGAGAGACCCAGTACTTC
TRBV25-1,TRBJ1-1,.,.,CASSESAEAFF,TGTGCCAGCAGTGAGTCGGCTGAAGCTTTCTTT
TRBV19,TRBJ2-5,.,TRBD1,CASSRDRGQETQYF,TGTGCCAGTAGTCGGGACAGGGGGCAAGAGACCCAGTACTTC
TRBV5-1,TRBJ2-5,.,TRBD1,CASSLGQGPETQYF,TGCGCCAGCAGCTTAGGACAGGGCCCAGAGACCCAGTACTTC
TRBV5-1,TRBJ1-3,.,.,CASSLEGTLGNTIYF,TGCGCCAGCAGCTTGGAAGGGACACTTGGAAACACCATATATTTT
TRBV10-3,TRBJ2-2,.,.,CAIRPGQNTGELFF,TGTGCCATCAGACCGGGACAAAATACCGGGGAGCTGTTTTTT
TRBV6-6,TRBJ1-2,.,.,CASSYPDMGGYTF,TGTGCCAGCAGTTACCCCGACATGGGCGGCTACACCTTC
TRBV9,TRBJ2-7,.,.,CASSVTGEGYEQYF,TGTGCCAGCAGCGTGACAGGGGAGGGCTACGAGCAGTACTTC
TRBV7-9,TRBJ1-1,.,.,CASSFGPTEAFF,TGTGCCAGCAGCTTTGGCCCCACTGAAGCTTTCTTT
TRBV4-2,TRBJ2-7,.,.,CASSVGQMRLEQYF,TGTGCCAGCAGCGTGGGACAAATGAGGCTCGAGCAGTACTTC
TRBV29-1,TRBJ1-3,.,.,CSVEYSTGNTIYF,TGCAGCGTTGAGTATTCTACTGGAAACACCATATATTTT
TRBV27,TRBJ1-4,.,TRBD1,CASSPTGGIINEKLFF,TGTGCCAGCAGCCCTACAGGGGGCATCATAAATGAAAAACTGTTTTTT
TRBV2,TRBJ1-5,.,TRBD1,CASRRDSDSNQPQHF,TGTGCCAGCAGAAGGGACAGCGATAGCAATCAGCCCCAGCATTTT
TRBV5-1,TRBJ2-7,once,TRBD2,CASSLGGLAAYEQYF,TGCGCCAGCAGCTTGGGGGGACTAGCGGCCTACGAGCAGTACTTC